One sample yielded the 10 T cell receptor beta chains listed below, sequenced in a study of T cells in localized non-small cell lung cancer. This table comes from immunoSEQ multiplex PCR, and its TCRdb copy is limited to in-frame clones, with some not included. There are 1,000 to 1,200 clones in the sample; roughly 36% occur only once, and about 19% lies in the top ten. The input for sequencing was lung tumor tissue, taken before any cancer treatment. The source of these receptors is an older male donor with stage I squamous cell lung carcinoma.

As DNA, the CDR3 is TGTGCCAGCAGCACCCGTCCAAGAGGGGAGACCCAGTACTTC. This gives the protein CASSTRPRGETQYF. The rearrangement links TRBV11-3 to TRBJ2-5; perhaps TRBD2 as D (5 bases). The length of the CDR3 is 14 residues. V lost 5 bases and J 5 bases, leaving 15 bases between the germline ends. Per the germline V gene, CDR1 is SGHNT and CDR2 is YENEEA.

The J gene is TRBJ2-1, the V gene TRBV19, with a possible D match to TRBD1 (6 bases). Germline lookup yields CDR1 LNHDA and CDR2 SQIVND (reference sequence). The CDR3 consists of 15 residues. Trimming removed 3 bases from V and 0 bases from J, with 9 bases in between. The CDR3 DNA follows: TGTGCCAGTAGTATCGGACAGCGCTCCTACAATGAGCAGTTCTTC. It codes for CASSIGQRSYNEQFF. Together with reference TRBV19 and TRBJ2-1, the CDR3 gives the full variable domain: DGGITQSPKYLFRKEGQNVTLSCEQNLNHDAMYWYRQDPGQGLRLIYYSQIVNDFQKGDIAEGYSVSREKKESFPLTVTSAQKNPTAFYLCASSIGQRSYNEQFFGPGTRLTVL.

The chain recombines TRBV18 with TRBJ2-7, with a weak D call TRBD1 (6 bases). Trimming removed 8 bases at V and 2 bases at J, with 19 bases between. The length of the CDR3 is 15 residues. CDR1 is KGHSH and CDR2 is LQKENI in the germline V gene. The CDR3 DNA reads TGTGCCAGCCAACGTGGGACAAGGGGCCCCTACGAGCAGTACTTC. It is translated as CASQRGTRGPYEQYF.

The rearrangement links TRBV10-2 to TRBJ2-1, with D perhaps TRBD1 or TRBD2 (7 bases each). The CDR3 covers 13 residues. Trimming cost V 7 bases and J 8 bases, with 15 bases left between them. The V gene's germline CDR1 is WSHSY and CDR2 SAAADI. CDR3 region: CASIPGGADEQFF. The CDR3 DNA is TGCGCCAGCATCCCAGGGGGGGCGGATGAGCAGTTCTTC.

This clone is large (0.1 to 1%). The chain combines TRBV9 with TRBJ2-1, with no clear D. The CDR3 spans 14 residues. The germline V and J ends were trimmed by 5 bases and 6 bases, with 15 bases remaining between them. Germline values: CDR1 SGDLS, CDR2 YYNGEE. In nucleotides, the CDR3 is TGTGCCAGCAGTGAAGCAGCACTATTCAATGAGCAGTTCTTC. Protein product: CASSEAALFNEQFF.

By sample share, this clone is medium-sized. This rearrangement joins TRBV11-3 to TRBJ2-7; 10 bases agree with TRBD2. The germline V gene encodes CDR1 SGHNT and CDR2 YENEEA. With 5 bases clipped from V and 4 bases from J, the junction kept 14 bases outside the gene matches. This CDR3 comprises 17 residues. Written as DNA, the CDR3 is TGTGCCAGCAGCCCACATTTACTAGCGGGACCTATTTACGAGCAGTACTTC. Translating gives CASSPHLLAGPIYEQYF. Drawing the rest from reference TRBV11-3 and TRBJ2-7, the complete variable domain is EAGVVQSPRYKIIEKKQPVAFWCNPISGHNTLYWYLQNLGQGPELLIRYENEEAVDDSQLPKDRFSAERLKGVDSTLKIQPAELGDSAVYLCASSPHLLAGPIYEQYFGPGTRLTVT.

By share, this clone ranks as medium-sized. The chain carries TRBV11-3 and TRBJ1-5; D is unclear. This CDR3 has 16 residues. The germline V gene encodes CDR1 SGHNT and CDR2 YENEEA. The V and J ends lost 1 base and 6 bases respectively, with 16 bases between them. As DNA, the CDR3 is TGTGCCAGCAGCTTAGGATGGCGGACCTGGGGTCAGCCCCAGCATTTT. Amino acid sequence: CASSLGWRTWGQPQHF.

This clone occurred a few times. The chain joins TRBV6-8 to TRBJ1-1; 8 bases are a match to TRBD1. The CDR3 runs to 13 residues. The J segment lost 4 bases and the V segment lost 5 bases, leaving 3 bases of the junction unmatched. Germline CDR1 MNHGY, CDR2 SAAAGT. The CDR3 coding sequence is TGTGCCAGCAGTCTGGGACAGGCCACTGAAGCTTTCTTT. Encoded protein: CASSLGQATEAFF.

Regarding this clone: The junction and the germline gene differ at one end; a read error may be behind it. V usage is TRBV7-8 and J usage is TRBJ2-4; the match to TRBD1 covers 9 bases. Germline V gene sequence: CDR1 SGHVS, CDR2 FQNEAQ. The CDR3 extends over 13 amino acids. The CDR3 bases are TGTGCCAGCAGCTCAAGATGGGACAGGGACAAGAACTTC. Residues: CASSSRWDRDKNF.

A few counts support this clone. CDR3 coding DNA: TGTGCCAGCAGCGGGACAGGGGCTGGGGCCAACGTCCTGACTTTC. Residues: CASSGTGAGANVLTF. The gene calls are TRBV28 and TRBJ2-6; TRBD1 matches 10 bases. The CDR3 covers 15 residues. V was clipped by 6 bases and J by 2 bases; unmatched bases: 1. Germline-derived CDR1 and CDR2 are MDHEN and SYDVKM.